Detailed here is one TCR beta chain. Germline loops: CDR1 GTSNPN, CDR2 SVGIG (reference sequence). Unmatched junction bases numbered 3, after V lost 3 bases and J lost 3 bases. CDR3 length equals 14 residues. The sample originates from a study of T cell changes during pregnancy in multiple sclerosis. Using immunoSEQ multiplex PCR, the repertoire was profiled, and TCRdb retains in-frame clones only, with some absent. The sample includes approximately 85,000 clones, 91% of them seen just once. The sample in question was peripheral blood, obtained in the first trimester of pregnancy. The chain is built from TRBV30 and TRBJ2-1, with 9 bases that match TRBD1. The receptor was isolated from a female donor with multiple sclerosis, enrolled in a pregnancy study. The CDR3 bases are TGTGCCTGGAGCCCGGGACAGGGCTACAATGAGCAGTTCTTC. Amino acids: CAWSPGQGYNEQFF.